These T cell receptor beta chains were read from a single sample in a study of T cell responses to AZD1222 COVID-19 vaccine. Sequencing used immunoSEQ multiplex PCR; TCRdb keeps in-frame clones, though not all of them. Here the sample spans around 150,000 clones, around 90% being singletons. The sequences come from peripheral blood, collected on day 0 of MenACWY control vaccination. The receptors were gathered from an adult in good health. Each CDR3 is given with its conserved first and last residue. Each record gives: D gene, J gene, clone size, V gene, CDR3 protein, CDR3 DNA. D genes are given only for firm matches. The listing skips clone size in some rows; elsewhere it reads once, few, many or a size class.

>TRBD1|TRBJ2-7|.|TRBV2
CASRGATGAYEQYF
TGTGCCAGCAGAGGGGCGACAGGGGCCTACGAGCAGTACTTC
>.|TRBJ2-2|.|TRBV30
CAWRNRGRLSVGELFF
TGTGCCTGGCGAAACCGGGGACGCCTTAGTGTCGGGGAGCTGTTTTTT
>.|TRBJ2-7|.|TRBV9
CASSVVPGSGYEQYF
TGTGCCAGCAGCGTAGTCCCCGGGAGTGGATACGAGCAGTACTTC
>TRBD2|TRBJ2-7|.|TRBV10-3
CAIRTASGSYYEQYF
TGTGCCATCAGGACGGCTAGCGGGAGTTATTACGAGCAGTACTTC
>.|TRBJ2-1|.|TRBV7-9
CASSASGGGDYNEQFF
TGTGCCAGCAGCGCCTCCGGAGGGGGAGATTACAATGAGCAGTTCTTC
>.|TRBJ1-2|.|TRBV7-2
CASSLVSGSNYGYTF
TGTGCCAGCAGCTTAGTGTCGGGTTCTAACTATGGCTACACCTTC
>TRBD1|TRBJ1-4|.|TRBV6-2/TRBV6-3
CASSYFATGGKLFF
TGTGCCAGCAGTTACTTCGCTACAGGGGGAAAACTGTTTTTT
>.|TRBJ1-1|.|TRBV6-5
CASTLSVNTEAFF
TGTGCCAGCACCCTCAGTGTGAACACTGAAGCTTTCTTT
>.|TRBJ2-4|.|TRBV5-4
CASSYKGENIQYF
TGTGCCAGCAGCTACAAGGGGGAAAACATTCAGTACTTC
>.|TRBJ2-4|.|TRBV28
CASRGGPAKNIQYF
TGTGCCAGCAGGGGGGGGCCGGCCAAAAACATTCAGTACTTC
>.|TRBJ1-1|.|TRBV15
CATSRSRGTEAFF
TGTGCCACCAGCAGATCCCGGGGCACTGAAGCTTTCTTT
>.|TRBJ1-2|.|TRBV19
CASSIGGQVGGYTF
TGTGCCAGTAGTATCGGGGGCCAAGTGGGTGGCTACACCTTC
>TRBD2|TRBJ2-7|.|TRBV7-2
CASSVLAGAYEQYF
TGTGCCAGCAGCGTTCTAGCGGGGGCCTACGAGCAGTACTTC
>TRBD2|TRBJ2-3|.|TRBV2
CASSELAGGGTDTQYF
TGTGCCAGCAGTGAGCTAGCGGGAGGGGGCACAGATACGCAGTATTTT
>.|TRBJ1-5|.|TRBV30
CAWSVGKGSNQPQHF
TGTGCCTGGAGTGTAGGGAAGGGGAGCAATCAGCCCCAGCATTTT
>.|TRBJ2-7|once|TRBV7-2
CASSPRFEGFEQYF
TGTGCCAGCAGCCCCCGGTTTGAGGGGTTCGAGCAGTACTTC
>TRBD1|TRBJ1-2|.|TRBV10-3
CAIRQGINYGYTF
TGTGCCATCCGACAGGGGATCAACTATGGCTACACCTTC
>TRBD2|TRBJ2-1|.|TRBV28
CASLGTSGYNEQFF
TGTGCCAGTCTGGGAACTAGCGGTTACAATGAGCAGTTCTTC
>.|TRBJ1-5|.|TRBV7-9
CASSLGADQPQHF
TGTGCCAGCAGCTTAGGGGCGGATCAGCCCCAGCATTTT
>.|TRBJ1-1|.|TRBV27
CASTPAGTNTEAFF
TGTGCCAGCACACCTGCGGGGACGAACACTGAAGCTTTCTTT
>.|TRBJ1-2|.|TRBV19
CASSGLNYGYTF
TGTGCCAGTAGCGGGCTTAACTATGGCTACACCTTC
>.|TRBJ1-2|.|TRBV28
CASSGRYYGYTF
TGTGCCAGCAGTGGCAGATACTATGGCTACACCTTC
>TRBD1|TRBJ1-6|.|TRBV5-1
CASSENPGQEFSLHF
TGCGCCAGCAGCGAAAATCCGGGACAGGAGTTCTCCCTCCACTTT
>TRBD2|TRBJ2-7|once|TRBV30
CAGASGTIYEQYF
TGTGCCGGAGCAAGCGGGACGATTTACGAGCAGTACTTC
>TRBD2|TRBJ2-3|.|TRBV7-2
CASSLGPGLAGVPDTQYF
TGTGCCAGCAGCTTAGGGCCGGGACTAGCGGGGGTTCCAGATACGCAGTATTTT